The 7 T cell receptor beta chains given below trace back to one sample, sequenced in a study of blood T cell repertoires in COVID-19. Sequencing was performed with immunoSEQ multiplex PCR; in TCRdb, only in-frame clones are kept and a portion is missing. Of just under 90,000 clones in the sample, more than 85% are singletons; the top ten hold 1.5% to 2%. Source material: peripheral blood. The receptors here all came from a man aged 55 to 70 with acute or convalescent COVID-19.

CDR3 loop: CASRSSYNEQFF. For the CDR3, the DNA is TGTGCCAGCAGGAGCTCCTACAATGAGCAGTTCTTC. V and J are TRBV6-5 and TRBJ2-1; D not certain. V was pared by 6 bases and J by 0 bases, with 3 bases between. Germline lookup yields CDR1 MNHEY and CDR2 SVGAGI. The CDR3 spans 12 residues.

The V and J genes are TRBV24-1 and TRBJ1-2; D gene uncertain. Trimming shortened V by 1 base and J by 8 bases, and 13 bases separated the two germline ends. This CDR3 has 14 residues. The germline CDR1 and CDR2 sequences are KGHDR and SFDVKD. The CDR3 DNA reads as TGTGCCACCAGTGATTTAAGCCGGGTAAAAGGCTACACCTTC. It specifies CATSDLSRVKGYTF.

The chain combines TRBV5-1 with TRBJ1-2, with TRBD1 matching over 7 bases. The J segment lost 7 bases and the V segment lost 4 bases, leaving 16 bases of the junction unmatched. Germline V CDR1 and CDR2: SGHRS, YFSETQ. The CDR3 length is 16 residues. The CDR3 reads CASSKGANVLGSGYTF. The CDR3 DNA reads as TGCGCCAGCAGCAAGGGGGCGAATGTACTGGGGAGTGGCTACACCTTC.

J is TRBJ2-5 and V is TRBV4-1; a possible D gene is TRBD2 (5 bases). Looked up from germline, CDR1 is MGHRA and CDR2 is YSYEKL. The V gene lost 3 bases and the J gene lost 2 bases, with 13 bases spanning the gap. The CDR3 covers 15 residues. CDR3 in amino acids: CASSHLAGEQETQYF. The CDR3, as DNA: TGCGCCAGCAGCCATTTGGCGGGCGAGCAAGAGACCCAGTACTTC.

As to this clone: The identical CDR3 is also encoded by other nucleotide sequences in the sample. This chain uses TRBV7-2 with TRBJ1-2; D might be TRBD1 (6 bases). Deletions cut 1 base from V and 5 bases from J, with 11 bases between. The CDR3 covers 14 residues. Germline V gives CDR1 SGHTA, CDR2 FQGNSA. CDR3 sequence (DNA): TGTGCCAGCAGCTTAGGGGGAACAGGGTATGGCTACACCTTC. It yields the protein CASSLGGTGYGYTF.

This clone was seen a single time. The chain carries TRBV7-8 and TRBJ1-1, with a tentative D call TRBD1 (6 bases). V lost 0 bases and J 1 base, leaving 21 bases between the germline ends. CDR1 is SGHVS and CDR2 is FQNEAQ in the germline V gene. This CDR3 spans 19 amino acids. Here the CDR3 DNA reads TGTGCCAGCAGCTTAGCCGGATGGGGCGACAGGACAAAGAACACTGAAGCTTTCTTT. Its translation: CASSLAGWGDRTKNTEAFF.

This clone was observed a single time. The chain links TRBV5-4 to TRBJ1-1; 9 nucleotides match TRBD1. V was pared by 2 bases and J by 6 bases, with 8 bases of the junction left unmatched. Germline CDR1 SGHNT, CDR2 YYREEE (reference sequence). This CDR3 region has 15 residues. CDR3 nucleotide sequence: TGTGCCAGCAGCTTATCAGGACAGGGGCGTCCTGAAGCTTTCTTT. It encodes CASSLSGQGRPEAFF.